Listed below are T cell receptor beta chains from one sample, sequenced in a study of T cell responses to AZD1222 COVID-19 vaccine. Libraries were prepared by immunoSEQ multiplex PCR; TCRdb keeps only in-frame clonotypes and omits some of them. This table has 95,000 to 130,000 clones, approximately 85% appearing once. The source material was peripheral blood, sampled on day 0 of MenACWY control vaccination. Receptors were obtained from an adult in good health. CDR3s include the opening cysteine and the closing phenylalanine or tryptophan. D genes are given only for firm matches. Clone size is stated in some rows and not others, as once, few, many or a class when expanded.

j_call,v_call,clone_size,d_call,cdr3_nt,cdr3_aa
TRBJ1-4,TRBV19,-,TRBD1,TGTGCCAGTAGTGCCTCCCGTTCCCCGACAGGGCGGGAAAAACTGTTTTTT,CASSASRSPTGREKLFF
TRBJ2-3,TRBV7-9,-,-,TGTGCCAGCAGCTTAGACGTGGCAGATACGCAGTATTTT,CASSLDVADTQYF
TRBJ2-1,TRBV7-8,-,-,TGTGCCAGCAGCTTAAAATCGGTGGGAGGCGCCTACAATGAGCAGTTCTTC,CASSLKSVGGAYNEQFF
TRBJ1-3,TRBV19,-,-,TGTGCCAGTAGTATGCCTGCAGCTGGAAACACCATATATTTT,CASSMPAAGNTIYF
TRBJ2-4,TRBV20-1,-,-,TGCAGTGCTAGTCAAAAAAACATTCAGTACTTC,CSASQKNIQYF
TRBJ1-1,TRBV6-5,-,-,TGTGCCAGCAGATTAGACGGGATGGGGAACACTGAAGCTTTCTTT,CASRLDGMGNTEAFF
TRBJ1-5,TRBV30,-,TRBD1,TGTGCCTGGGATACAGGGGGAGATGGCAATCAGCCCCAGCATTTT,CAWDTGGDGNQPQHF
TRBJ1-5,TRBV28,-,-,TGTGCCAGCAGTTTATCCGGGATGGAAATTCAGCCCCAGCATTTT,CASSLSGMEIQPQHF
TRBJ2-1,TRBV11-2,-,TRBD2,TGTGCCAGCAGACTAGCGGGGGGGCTCAATGAGCAGTTCTTC,CASRLAGGLNEQFF
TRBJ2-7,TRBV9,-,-,TGTGCCAGCAGCGTCCGGGACGCCGGCTACGAGCAGTACTTC,CASSVRDAGYEQYF
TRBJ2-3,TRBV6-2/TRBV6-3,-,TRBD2,TGTGCCAGCAGTTCGCCGTTTAGCGGGGACGGGACAGATACGCAGTATTTT,CASSSPFSGDGTDTQYF
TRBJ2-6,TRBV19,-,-,TGTGCCAGCAACCGAGACCCGGGGGCCAACGTCCTGACTTTC,CASNRDPGANVLTF
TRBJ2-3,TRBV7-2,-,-,TGTGCCAGCAGCCTACACCCGGGACTCTCCTCTAGCACAGATACGCAGTATTTT,CASSLHPGLSSSTDTQYF
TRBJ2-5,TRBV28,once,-,TGTGCCAGCAGTTTTGAGGTCCTTAAAGAGACCCAGTACTTC,CASSFEVLKETQYF
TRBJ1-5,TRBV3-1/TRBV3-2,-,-,TGTGCCAGCAGCCAAGGTTTGGGTCAGCCCCAGCATTTT,CASSQGLGQPQHF
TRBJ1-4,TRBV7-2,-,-,TGTGCCAGCAGCGTAGGGGGTAGCTCTAATGAAAAACTGTTTTTT,CASSVGGSSNEKLFF
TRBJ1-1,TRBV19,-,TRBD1,TGTGCCATTCGGGACAGGTTGAACACTGAAGCTTTCTTT,CAIRDRLNTEAFF